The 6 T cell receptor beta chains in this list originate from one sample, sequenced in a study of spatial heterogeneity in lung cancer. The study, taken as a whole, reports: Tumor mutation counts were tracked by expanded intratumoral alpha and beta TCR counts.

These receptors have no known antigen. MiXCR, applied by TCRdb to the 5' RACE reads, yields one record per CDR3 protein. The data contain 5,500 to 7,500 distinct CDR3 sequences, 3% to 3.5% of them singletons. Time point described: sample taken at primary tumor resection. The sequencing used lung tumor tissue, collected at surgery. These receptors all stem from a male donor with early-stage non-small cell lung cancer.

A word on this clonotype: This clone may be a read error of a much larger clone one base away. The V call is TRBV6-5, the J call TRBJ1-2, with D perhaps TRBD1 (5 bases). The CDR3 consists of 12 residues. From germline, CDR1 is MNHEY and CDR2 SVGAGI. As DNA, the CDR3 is TGTGCCAGCAGTCCTAGCGGGGGTGGCTACAACTTC. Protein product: CASSPSGGGYNF.

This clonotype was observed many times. The CDR3 nucleotides are TGTGCCAGCAGGGGGGGGGGAACGGGGCCCCAGCATTTT. It translates to CASRGGGTGPQHF. The chain employs TRBV6-1 and TRBJ1-5; D may be TRBD1 (5 bases). The CDR3 loop spans 13 amino acids. V was trimmed by 6 bases and J by 9 bases, leaving 15 bases between them. Germline V gene sequence: CDR1 MNHNS, CDR2 SASEGT.

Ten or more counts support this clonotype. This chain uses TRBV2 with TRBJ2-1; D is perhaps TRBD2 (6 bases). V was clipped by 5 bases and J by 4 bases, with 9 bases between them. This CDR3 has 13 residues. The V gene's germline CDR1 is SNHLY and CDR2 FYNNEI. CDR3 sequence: CASSPGTYNEQFF. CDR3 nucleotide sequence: TGTGCCAGCAGTCCCGGGACTTACAATGAGCAGTTCTTC.

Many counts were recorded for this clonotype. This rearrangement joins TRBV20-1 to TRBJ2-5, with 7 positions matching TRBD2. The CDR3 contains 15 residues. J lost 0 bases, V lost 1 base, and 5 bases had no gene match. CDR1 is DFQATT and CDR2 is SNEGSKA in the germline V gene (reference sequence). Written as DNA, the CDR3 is TGCAGTGCTAGAGGATATAGCGGGTACCAAGAGACCCAGTACTTC. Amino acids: CSARGYSGYQETQYF.

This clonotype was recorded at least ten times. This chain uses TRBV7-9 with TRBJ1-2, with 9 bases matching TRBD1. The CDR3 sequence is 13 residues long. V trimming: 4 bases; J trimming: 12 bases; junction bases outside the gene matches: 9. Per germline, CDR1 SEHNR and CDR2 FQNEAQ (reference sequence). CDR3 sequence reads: CASSSGQGGPDTF. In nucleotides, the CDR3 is TGTGCCAGCAGCTCGGGACAGGGAGGGCCCGACACCTTC.

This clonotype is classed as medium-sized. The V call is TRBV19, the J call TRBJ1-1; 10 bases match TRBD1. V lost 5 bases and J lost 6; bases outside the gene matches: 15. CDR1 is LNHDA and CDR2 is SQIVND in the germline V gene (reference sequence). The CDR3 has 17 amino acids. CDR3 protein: CASSATGGASWGPEAFF. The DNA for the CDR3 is TGTGCCAGTAGTGCGACAGGGGGCGCATCGTGGGGACCTGAAGCTTTCTTT.